These 23 T cell receptor beta chains came from one sample sequenced in a study of Ad26.COV2.S vaccination and SARS-CoV-2 variants. Profiling relied on immunoSEQ multiplex PCR, and the TCRdb table lists in-frame clones only, not all of them. The data show roughly 380,000 clones, about 90% seen once. The sequencing here drew on peripheral blood, taken after recovery from COVID-19. The receptors shown here come from a human donor who had recovered from COVID-19.

J is TRBJ1-5 and V is TRBV6-2 or TRBV6-3; D gene uncertain. This CDR3 comprises 13 residues. V shed 6 bases and J shed 9 bases, with 15 bases lying between them. Germline V gene sequence: CDR1 MNHEY, CDR2 SVGEGT. CDR3 in amino acids: CASSLSQVRPQHF. Written as DNA, the CDR3 is TGTGCCAGCAGCCTCAGCCAGGTGAGGCCCCAGCATTTT.

V is TRBV18 and J is TRBJ1-5; D call uncertain. Germline-derived CDR1 and CDR2 are KGHSH and LQKENI. V was clipped by 1 base and J by 4 bases, with 8 bases between them. This CDR3 spans 14 amino acids. For the CDR3, the DNA is TGTGCCAGCTCACCACGGTCTGGGAATCAGCCCCAGCATTTT. Translated, it gives CASSPRSGNQPQHF.

The chain couples TRBV7-6 to TRBJ2-1; D is undetermined. V gave up 2 bases and J gave up 5 bases, with 13 bases separating them. Germline assignment: CDR1 SGHVS and CDR2 FNYEAQ. The CDR3 spans 15 residues. CDR3 nucleotides: TGTGCCAGCAGCTTAAGTGGGTCGGGTAACAATGAGCAGTTCTTC. Amino acid sequence: CASSLSGSGNNEQFF. The full variable domain, completed using reference TRBV7-6 and TRBJ2-1, is GAGVSQSPRYKVTKRGQDVALRCDPISGHVSLYWYRQALGQGPEFLTYFNYEAQQDKSGLPNDRFSAERPEGSISTLTIQRTEQRDSAMYRCASSLSGSGNNEQFFGPGTRLTVL.

The chain is built from TRBV5-6 and TRBJ1-5; D uncertain. The CDR3 is 14 residues long. The V gene lost 1 base and the J gene lost 0 bases, with 5 bases spanning the gap. Germline values: CDR1 SGHDT, CDR2 YYEEEE. CDR3 coding DNA: TGTGCCAGCAGCTTGTTCAGTAGCAATCAGCCCCAGCATTTT. Its protein is CASSLFSSNQPQHF.

The chain is built from TRBV13 and TRBJ1-6; D gene unclear. V was pared by 2 bases and J by 2 bases, with 7 bases between. CDR1 and CDR2 (germline): PRHDT, FYEKMQ (reference sequence). CDR3 length: 15 amino acids. The CDR3 reads CASSLRGTYNSPLHF. The CDR3 DNA follows: TGTGCCAGCAGCTTACGGGGAACCTATAATTCACCCCTCCACTTT.

V and J are TRBV4-2 and TRBJ2-5, with D unclear. The V gene's germline CDR1 is LGHNA and CDR2 YNFKEQ. There are 16 residues in the CDR3. V lost 3 bases and J 0 bases, leaving 14 bases between the germline ends. The CDR3: CASSQEWRWYQETQYF. CDR3 DNA: TGTGCCAGCAGCCAGGAATGGCGGTGGTACCAAGAGACCCAGTACTTC.

The chain is built from TRBV7-8 and TRBJ1-4; 10 bases are a match to TRBD1. The V and J ends lost 2 bases and 8 bases, in that order; junction bases with no gene match: 14. Germline CDR1 SGHVS, CDR2 FQNEAQ. There are 18 residues in the CDR3. CDR3 sequence (DNA): TGTGCCAGCAGCTTAAAACCGACAGGGGGCGGGTGGGTCGAAAAACTGTTTTTT. Translating it yields CASSLKPTGGGWVEKLFF. Looking up the rest from reference TRBV7-8 and TRBJ1-4 gives the full variable domain: GAGVSQSPRYKVAKRGQDVALRCDPISGHVSLFWYQQALGQGPEFLTYFQNEAQLDKSGLPSDRFFAERPEGSVSTLKIQRTQQEDSAVYLCASSLKPTGGGWVEKLFFGSGTQLSVL.

The J gene is TRBJ1-3, the V gene TRBV6-1; no firm D call. Germline lookup yields CDR1 MNHNS and CDR2 SASEGT. This CDR3 spans 16 amino acids. V lost 0 bases to trimming and J lost 0 bases, with 9 bases between them. The CDR3 DNA is TGTGCCAGCAGTGAAGCGTTCCCGGCCTCTGGAAACACCATATATTTT. This codes for CASSEAFPASGNTIYF.

The chain joins TRBV7-8 to TRBJ1-4; 8 nucleotides line up with TRBD1. Germline V gene lookup returns CDR1 SGHVS and CDR2 FQNEAQ. The CDR3 consists of 15 residues. After removal of 7 bases from V and 9 bases from J, the junction contained 13 bases not matched to a gene. The CDR3 protein is CASTPTRDRPQKLFF. The CDR3 region has the DNA TGTGCCAGCACACCGACCCGGGACAGGCCTCAAAAACTGTTTTTT. The whole variable domain, filled in from reference TRBV7-8 and TRBJ1-4, reads GAGVSQSPRYKVAKRGQDVALRCDPISGHVSLFWYQQALGQGPEFLTYFQNEAQLDKSGLPSDRFFAERPEGSVSTLKIQRTQQEDSAVYLCASTPTRDRPQKLFFGSGTQLSVL.

Details on this clone: Different DNA sequences within this sample yield the same CDR3. This chain connects TRBV19 to TRBJ2-3, with D perhaps matching TRBD1 or TRBD2 (5 bases each). The CDR3 runs 15 residues. Germline CDR1 reads LNHDA; CDR2 reads SQIVND (reference sequence). V lost 2 bases, J lost 0 bases, and 9 bases lay in between. This chain's CDR3 is CASSISGGSTDTQYF. CDR3 in DNA: TGTGCCAGTAGTATAAGTGGGGGTAGCACAGATACGCAGTATTTT.

The CDR3 bases are TGTGCCAGCAGCCTGGCTTCCACAGATACGCAGTATTTT. Amino acid sequence: CASSLASTDTQYF. The rearrangement joins TRBV12-3 or TRBV12-4 to TRBJ2-3; D is uncertain. The CDR3 covers 13 residues. Trimming shortened V by 6 bases and J by 2 bases, and 9 bases separated the two germline ends.

This clone was seen only once. The chain is built from TRBV5-5 and TRBJ1-4; D is ambiguous. The V gene lost 4 bases and the J gene lost 0 bases, with 7 bases spanning the gap. Per germline, CDR1 SGHKS and CDR2 YYEKEE (reference sequence). The CDR3 covers 14 residues. DNA for the CDR3: TGTGCCAGCAGCCGACAAACAACTAATGAAAAACTGTTTTTT. This gives the protein CASSRQTTNEKLFF.

The chain recombines TRBV7-9 with TRBJ1-2, with D hard to call. Per germline, CDR1 SEHNR and CDR2 FQNEAQ (reference sequence). V was pared by 3 bases and J by 2 bases, with 10 bases between. This CDR3 spans 14 amino acids. The CDR3 loop is CASSFGQNNYGYTF. The CDR3 DNA follows: TGTGCCAGCAGCTTTGGGCAGAACAACTATGGCTACACCTTC. Full variable domain (missing parts from reference TRBV7-9 and TRBJ1-2): DTGVSQNPRHKITKRGQNVTFRCDPISEHNRLYWYRQTLGQGPEFLTYFQNEAQLEKSRLLSDRFSAERPKGSFSTLEIQRTEQGDSAMYLCASSFGQNNYGYTFGSGTRLTVV.

CDR3 in amino acids: CASSLAKGPDQPQHF. Here the CDR3 DNA reads TGTGCCAGCAGCTTAGCGAAGGGCCCGGATCAGCCCCAGCATTTT. The chain recombines TRBV7-8 with TRBJ1-5; D unclear. The CDR3 spans 15 residues. V was shortened by 0 bases and J by 5 bases, with 11 bases between the two germline ends. From germline, CDR1 is SGHVS and CDR2 FQNEAQ.

The chain couples TRBV6-5 to TRBJ2-2; TRBD1 or TRBD2 may be the D gene (5 bases each). Germline assignment: CDR1 MNHEY and CDR2 SVGAGI. The CDR3 loop spans 16 amino acids. Trimming took off 0 bases at V and 3 bases at J, with 11 bases between the two ends. CDR3 sequence reads: CASSYSGQEDTGELFF. CDR3 in DNA: TGTGCCAGCAGTTACTCGGGGCAGGAGGACACCGGGGAGCTGTTTTTT.

CDR3 protein: CASSQGPGRGPNYGYTF. The CDR3 DNA follows: TGTGCCAGCAGCCAAGGGCCTGGGCGGGGGCCCAACTATGGCTACACCTTC. The chain couples TRBV3-1 (or the pseudogene TRBV3-2) to TRBJ1-2; maybe TRBD1 (6 bases). CDR1 is LGHDT, CDR2 YNNKEL, per germline (reference sequence). CDR3 length: 17 residues. Between the trimmed V and J ends, which lost 1 base and 2 bases, there was a span of 17 bases.

The chain couples TRBV19 to TRBJ2-5; a weak D match, TRBD1 (6 bases). This CDR3 comprises 14 residues. Germline-derived CDR1 and CDR2 are LNHDA and SQIVND (reference sequence). Between the trimmed V and J ends, which lost 5 bases and 1 base, there was a span of 11 bases. The CDR3: CASSQGQGQETQYF. CDR3 nucleotides: TGTGCCAGTAGTCAGGGGCAGGGCCAAGAGACCCAGTACTTC.

CDR3 sequence reads: CASSIDRGGRETQYF. CDR3 DNA sequence: TGTGCCAGCAGTATTGACAGGGGCGGAAGGGAGACCCAGTACTTC. The chain carries TRBV27 and TRBJ2-5; 8 positions match TRBD1. Germline V lookup: CDR1 MNHEY, CDR2 SMNVEV (reference sequence). This CDR3 spans 15 amino acids. The V segment lost 5 bases and the J segment 5 bases; nucleotides outside the gene matches: 10.

The chain employs TRBV27 and TRBJ1-5; D is uncertain. V gave up 6 bases and J gave up 0 bases, with 12 bases separating them. This CDR3 has 15 residues. The V gene's germline CDR1 is MNHEY and CDR2 SMNVEV (reference sequence). DNA of the CDR3: TGTGCCAGCAGACTTTATATGTATAGCAATCAGCCCCAGCATTTT. Amino acids: CASRLYMYSNQPQHF.

CDR3 coding DNA: TGTGCCAGCAGCTTAACGGAACAGACTATCTATGGCTACACCTTC. Its translation is CASSLTEQTIYGYTF. The rearrangement joins TRBV11-2 to TRBJ1-2; D gene ambiguous. Germline values: CDR1 SGHAT, CDR2 FQNNGV. The CDR3 extends over 15 amino acids. Trimming took 2 bases from V and 4 from J, leaving 14 bases between them.

Only a few counts were recorded for this clone. In DNA, the CDR3 is TGTGCCAGCAGCCACGGACTGGAAGAGACCCAGTACTTC. This encodes CASSHGLEETQYF. This chain joins TRBV3-1 (or the pseudogene TRBV3-2) and TRBJ2-5; the D gene is possibly TRBD2 (5 bases). The CDR3 sequence is 13 residues long. CDR1 is LGHDT and CDR2 is YNNKEL in the germline V gene (reference sequence). Trimming left V 3 bases short and J 3 bases short, with 8 bases between.

V gene TRBV14 combines with J gene TRBJ2-1, with 10 nucleotides matching TRBD1. Germline CDR1 and CDR2: SGHDN and FVKESK. Losses at the gene ends were 0 bases for V and 9 bases for J; bases not matched to a gene: 11. This CDR3 contains 17 residues. The CDR3 nucleotides read TGTGCCAGCAGCCAAGATTGGGGACAGGGGTTTTTTCCTGAGCAGTTCTTC. It is translated as CASSQDWGQGFFPEQFF.

This clone was found once. The CDR3 loop reads CASSSTGGGPYQPQHF. For the CDR3, the DNA is TGTGCCAGCAGCTCCACAGGGGGCGGGCCATATCAGCCCCAGCATTTT. This chain uses TRBV7-9 with TRBJ1-5; 9 positions agree with TRBD1. The CDR3 covers 16 residues. Germline-derived CDR1 and CDR2 are SEHNR and FQNEAQ (reference sequence). V lost 4 bases and J lost 5; bases outside the gene matches: 9. The whole variable domain, filled in from reference TRBV7-9 and TRBJ1-5, reads DTGVSQNPRHKITKRGQNVTFRCDPISEHNRLYWYRQTLGQGPEFLTYFQNEAQLEKSRLLSDRFSAERPKGSFSTLEIQRTEQGDSAMYLCASSSTGGGPYQPQHFGDGTRLSIL.